What follows is one T cell receptor beta chain and its context. Its antigen is still unknown. From germline, CDR1 is SGHRS and CDR2 YFSETQ. Trimming cost V 4 bases and J 3 bases; bases outside gene matches: 7. The length of the CDR3 is 15 residues. This sample is part of a study of somatic mutations in cytotoxic T cells in rheumatoid arthritis. Overall study findings and caveats: A rise in CD8+ clonality with age was seen in rheumatoid arthritis patients but not in healthy controls. Patients with rheumatoid arthritis did not differ significantly from age-matched healthy controls in CD8+ T-cell clonality.

Isolation of CD4+ and CD8+ cells used positive magnetic bead selection, with purity checked by flow cytometry. Assay: immunoSEQ multiplex PCR; the TCRdb copy retains only in-frame clones and omits some. The sample yields some 18,000 clones, roughly 70% seen once. This TCR was sampled from a man between 60 and 75 years old in good health. J is TRBJ2-5 and V is TRBV5-1, with TRBD1 matching over 9 bases. The sequencing sample was made of CD8+ T cells sorted from blood. The CDR3 spells CASSPGQGFKETQYF. CDR3 DNA sequence: TGCGCCAGCAGCCCGGGACAGGGCTTTAAAGAGACCCAGTACTTC.